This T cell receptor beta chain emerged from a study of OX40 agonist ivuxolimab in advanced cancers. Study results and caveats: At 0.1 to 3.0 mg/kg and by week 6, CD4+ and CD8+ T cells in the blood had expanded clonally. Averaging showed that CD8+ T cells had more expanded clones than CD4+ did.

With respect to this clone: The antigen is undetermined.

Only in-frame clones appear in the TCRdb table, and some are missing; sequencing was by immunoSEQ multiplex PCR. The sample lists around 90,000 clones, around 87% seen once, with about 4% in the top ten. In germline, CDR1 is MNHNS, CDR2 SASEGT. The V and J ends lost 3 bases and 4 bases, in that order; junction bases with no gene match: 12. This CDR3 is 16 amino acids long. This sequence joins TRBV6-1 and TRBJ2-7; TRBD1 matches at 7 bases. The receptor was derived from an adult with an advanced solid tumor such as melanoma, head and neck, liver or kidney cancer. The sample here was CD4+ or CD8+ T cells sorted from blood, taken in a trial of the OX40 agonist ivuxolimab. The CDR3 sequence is CASSDLASTGIYEQYF. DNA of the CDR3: TGTGCCAGCAGTGATTTGGCGTCGACAGGGATATACGAGCAGTACTTC.